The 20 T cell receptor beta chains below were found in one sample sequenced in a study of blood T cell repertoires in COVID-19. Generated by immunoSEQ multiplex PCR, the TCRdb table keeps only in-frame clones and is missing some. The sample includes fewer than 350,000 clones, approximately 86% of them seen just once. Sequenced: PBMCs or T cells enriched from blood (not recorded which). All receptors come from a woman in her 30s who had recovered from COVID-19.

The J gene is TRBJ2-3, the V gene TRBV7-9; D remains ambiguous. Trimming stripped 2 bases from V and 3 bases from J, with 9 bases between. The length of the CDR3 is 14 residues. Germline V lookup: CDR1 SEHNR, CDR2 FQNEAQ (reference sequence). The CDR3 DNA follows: TGTGCCAGCAGCTTATCAGATTTTACAGATACGCAGTATTTT. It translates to CASSLSDFTDTQYF.

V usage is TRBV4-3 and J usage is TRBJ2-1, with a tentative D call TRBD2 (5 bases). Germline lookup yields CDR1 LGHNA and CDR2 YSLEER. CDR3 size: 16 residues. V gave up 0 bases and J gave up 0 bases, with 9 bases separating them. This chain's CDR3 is CASSQDKDFSYNEQFF. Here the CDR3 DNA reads TGCGCCAGCAGCCAAGATAAGGACTTCTCCTACAATGAGCAGTTCTTC.

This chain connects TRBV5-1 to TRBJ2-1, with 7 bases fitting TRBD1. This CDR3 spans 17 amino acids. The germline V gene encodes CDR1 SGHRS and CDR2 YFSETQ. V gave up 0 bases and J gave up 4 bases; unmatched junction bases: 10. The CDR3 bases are TGCGCCAGCAGCTTGGAAGGGGGCCAACCCTCTTACAATGAGCAGTTCTTC. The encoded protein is CASSLEGGQPSYNEQFF.

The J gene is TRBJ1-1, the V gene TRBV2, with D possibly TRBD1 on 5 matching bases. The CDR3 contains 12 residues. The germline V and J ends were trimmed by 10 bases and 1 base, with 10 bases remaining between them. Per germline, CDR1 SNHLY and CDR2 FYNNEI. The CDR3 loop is CATRQTNTEAFF. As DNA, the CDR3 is TGTGCCACCAGACAGACGAACACTGAAGCTTTCTTT.

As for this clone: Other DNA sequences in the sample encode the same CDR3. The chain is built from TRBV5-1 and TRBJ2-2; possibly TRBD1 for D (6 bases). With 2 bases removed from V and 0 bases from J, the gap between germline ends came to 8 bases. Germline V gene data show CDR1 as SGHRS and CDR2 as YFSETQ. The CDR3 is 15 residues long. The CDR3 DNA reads TGCGCCAGCAGCTTAGGGGGAGCGAACACCGGGGAGCTGTTTTTT. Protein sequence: CASSLGGANTGELFF.

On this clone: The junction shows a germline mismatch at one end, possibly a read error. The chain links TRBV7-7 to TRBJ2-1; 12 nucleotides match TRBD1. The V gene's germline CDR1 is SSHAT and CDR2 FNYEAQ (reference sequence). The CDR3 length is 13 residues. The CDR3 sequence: CASSFGTGGEKFF. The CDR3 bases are TGTGCTAGCAGCTTTGGGACAGGGGGCGAGAAGTTCTTC.

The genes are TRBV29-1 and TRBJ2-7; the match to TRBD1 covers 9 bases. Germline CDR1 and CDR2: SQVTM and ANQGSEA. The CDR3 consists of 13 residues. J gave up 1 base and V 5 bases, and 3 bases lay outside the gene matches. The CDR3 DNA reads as TGCAGCGTTAGGGACAGGGCATCCTACGAGCAGTACTTC. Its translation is CSVRDRASYEQYF.

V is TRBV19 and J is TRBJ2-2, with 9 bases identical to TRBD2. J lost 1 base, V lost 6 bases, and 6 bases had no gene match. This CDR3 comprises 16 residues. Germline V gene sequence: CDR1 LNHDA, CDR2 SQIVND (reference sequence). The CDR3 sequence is CASRMVSGGNTGELFF. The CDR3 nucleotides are TGTGCCAGTAGAATGGTTAGCGGGGGGAACACCGGGGAGCTGTTTTTT.

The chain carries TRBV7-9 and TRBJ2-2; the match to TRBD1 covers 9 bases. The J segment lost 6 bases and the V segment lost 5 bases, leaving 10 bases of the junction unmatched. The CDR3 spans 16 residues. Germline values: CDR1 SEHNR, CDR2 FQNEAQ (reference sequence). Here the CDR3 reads CASSHRSGTGSGELFF. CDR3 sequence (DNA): TGTGCCAGCAGCCACCGTTCCGGGACAGGGTCCGGGGAGCTGTTTTTT.

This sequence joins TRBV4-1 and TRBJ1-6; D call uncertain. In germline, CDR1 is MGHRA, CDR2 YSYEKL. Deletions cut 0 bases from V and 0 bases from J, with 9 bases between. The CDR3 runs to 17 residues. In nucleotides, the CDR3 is TGCGCCAGCAGCCAAGACGGGATGAGCTCCTATAATTCACCCCTCCACTTT. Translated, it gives CASSQDGMSSYNSPLHF.

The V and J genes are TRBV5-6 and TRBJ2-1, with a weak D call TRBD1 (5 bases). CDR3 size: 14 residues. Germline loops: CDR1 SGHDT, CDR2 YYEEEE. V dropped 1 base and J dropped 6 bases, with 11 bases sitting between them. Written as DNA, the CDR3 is TGTGCCAGCAGCTTGACCAGGGTGCTCAATGAGCAGTTCTTC. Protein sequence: CASSLTRVLNEQFF.

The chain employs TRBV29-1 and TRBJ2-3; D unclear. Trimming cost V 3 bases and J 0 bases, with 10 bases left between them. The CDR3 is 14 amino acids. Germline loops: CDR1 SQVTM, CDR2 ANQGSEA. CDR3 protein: CSVDTVTSTDTQYF. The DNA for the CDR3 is TGCAGCGTTGACACAGTCACTAGCACAGATACGCAGTATTTT.

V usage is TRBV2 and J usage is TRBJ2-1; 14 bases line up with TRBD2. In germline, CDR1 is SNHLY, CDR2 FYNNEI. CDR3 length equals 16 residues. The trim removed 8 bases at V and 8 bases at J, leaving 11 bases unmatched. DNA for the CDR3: TGTGCCAGCGGCTCTGGACTAGCGGGGGGCGGGTATGAGCAGTTCTTC. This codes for CASGSGLAGGGYEQFF.

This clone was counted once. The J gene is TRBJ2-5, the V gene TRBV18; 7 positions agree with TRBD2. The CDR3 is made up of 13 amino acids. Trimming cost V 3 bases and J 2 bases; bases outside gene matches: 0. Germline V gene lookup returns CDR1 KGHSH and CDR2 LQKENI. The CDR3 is CASSPGGQETQYF. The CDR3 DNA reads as TGTGCCAGCTCACCGGGGGGGCAAGAGACCCAGTACTTC.

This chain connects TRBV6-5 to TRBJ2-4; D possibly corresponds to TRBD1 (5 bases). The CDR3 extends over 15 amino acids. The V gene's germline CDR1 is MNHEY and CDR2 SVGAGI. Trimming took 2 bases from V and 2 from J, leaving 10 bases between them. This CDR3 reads CASSYIKGPKNIQYF. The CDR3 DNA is TGTGCCAGCAGTTACATTAAGGGGCCCAAAAACATTCAGTACTTC.

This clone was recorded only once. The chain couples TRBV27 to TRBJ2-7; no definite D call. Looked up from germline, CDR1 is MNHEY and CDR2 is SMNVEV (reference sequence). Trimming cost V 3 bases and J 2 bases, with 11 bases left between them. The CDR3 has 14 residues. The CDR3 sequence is CASSLSEVPYEQYF. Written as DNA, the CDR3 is TGTGCCAGCAGTTTGTCCGAGGTCCCCTACGAGCAGTACTTC.

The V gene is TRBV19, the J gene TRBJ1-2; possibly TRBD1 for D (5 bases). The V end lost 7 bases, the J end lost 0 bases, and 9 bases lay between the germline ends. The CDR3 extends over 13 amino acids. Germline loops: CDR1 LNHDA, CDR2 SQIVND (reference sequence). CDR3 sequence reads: CASKDISNYGYTF. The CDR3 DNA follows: TGTGCCAGTAAGGACATCTCTAACTATGGCTACACCTTC.

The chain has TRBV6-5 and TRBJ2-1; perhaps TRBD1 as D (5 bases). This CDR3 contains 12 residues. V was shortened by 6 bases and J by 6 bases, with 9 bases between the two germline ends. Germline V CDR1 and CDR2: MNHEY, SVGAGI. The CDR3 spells CASRDSLNEQFF. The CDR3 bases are TGTGCCAGCAGAGACAGCCTCAATGAGCAGTTCTTC.

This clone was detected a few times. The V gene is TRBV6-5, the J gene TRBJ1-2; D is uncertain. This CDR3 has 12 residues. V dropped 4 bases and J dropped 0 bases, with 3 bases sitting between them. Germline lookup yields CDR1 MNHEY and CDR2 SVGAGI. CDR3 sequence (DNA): TGTGCCAGCAGTTCAACTAACTATGGCTACACCTTC. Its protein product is CASSSTNYGYTF.

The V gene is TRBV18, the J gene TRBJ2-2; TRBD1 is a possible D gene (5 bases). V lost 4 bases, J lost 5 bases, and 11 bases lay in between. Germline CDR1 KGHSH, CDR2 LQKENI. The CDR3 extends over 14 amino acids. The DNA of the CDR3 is TGTGCCAGCTCACTGAAAGCAGGGACCGGGGAGCTGTTTTTT. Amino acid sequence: CASSLKAGTGELFF. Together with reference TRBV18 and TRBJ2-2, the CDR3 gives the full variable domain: NAGVMQNPRHLVRRRGQEARLRCSPMKGHSHVYWYRQLPEEGLKFMVYLQKENIIDESGMPKERFSAEFPKEGPSILRIQQVVRGDSAAYFCASSLKAGTGELFFGEGSRLTVL.